The entry below gives a single TCR beta chain sequence along with its context. V was trimmed by 3 bases and J by 3 bases, leaving 13 bases between them. The V gene's germline CDR1 is SGHRS and CDR2 YFSETQ. This CDR3 is built from 14 residues. This sample was included in a study of cytomegalovirus exposure and HLA in healthy donors. Primers included in the PCR were 60 Vbeta and 13 Jbeta primers. Clones were read by immunoSEQ multiplex PCR, and TCRdb kept only the in-frame ones, dropping some. Of over 110,000 clones detected, approximately 80% appear once; the ten largest clones hold roughly 2.9%. The rearrangement joins TRBV5-1 to TRBJ2-7; D is unclear. This TCR was recovered from a female donor in good health and CMV-seronegative. The sample consisted of PBMCs. CDR3 region: CASSSHTNLYEQYF. As DNA, the CDR3 is TGCGCCAGCAGCTCCCACACCAACCTCTACGAGCAGTACTTC.